The 18 T cell receptor beta chains listed next were all sequenced from one sample in a study of identical twins. TCRdb re-called the 5' RACE reads through MiXCR, storing one row per CDR3 protein. The sample gives 450,000 or so distinct CDR3 sequences, about 18% of which show up once; more than 10% is in the top ten. The sequenced sample was naive T cells sorted from blood. These receptors were collected from a man aged 50-59 years in good health.

This clonotype was detected ten times or more. The chain carries TRBV6-5 and TRBJ1-2; 10 nucleotides agree with TRBD1. V shed 2 bases and J 3 bases; nucleotides not matched to a gene: 9. The CDR3 consists of 17 residues. In germline, CDR1 is MNHEY, CDR2 SVGAGI. CDR3 amino acids: CASSYLVGQGRYYGYTF. CDR3 coding DNA: TGTGCCAGCAGTTACCTTGTGGGACAGGGGCGTTACTATGGCTACACCTTC.

V is TRBV11-2 and J is TRBJ2-1; a possible D gene is TRBD2 (6 bases). V was pared by 5 bases and J by 1 base, with 12 bases between. The CDR3 loop spans 15 amino acids. Germline V gives CDR1 SGHAT, CDR2 FQNNGV. CDR3 protein: CASSREWGSYNEQFF. For the CDR3, the DNA is TGTGCCAGCAGCCGGGAGTGGGGTTCCTACAATGAGCAGTTCTTC. Based on the CDR3 plus reference TRBV11-2 and TRBJ2-1, the full variable domain is EAGVAQSPRYKIIEKRQSVAFWCNPISGHATLYWYQQILGQGPKLLIQFQNNGVVDDSQLPKDRFSAERLKGVDSTLKIQPAKLEDSAVYLCASSREWGSYNEQFFGPGTRLTVL.

At least ten counts were recorded for this clonotype. The CDR3 spells CSASGVNQPQHF. CDR3 nucleotide sequence: TGCAGTGCTTCAGGGGTCAATCAGCCCCAGCATTTT. The chain combines TRBV20-1 with TRBJ1-5, with TRBD1 as a possible D gene (6 bases). The CDR3 sequence is 12 residues long. With 5 bases removed from V and 3 bases from J, the gap between germline ends came to 8 bases. The V gene's germline CDR1 is DFQATT and CDR2 SNEGSKA (reference sequence).

The sample holds many counts of this clonotype. The V call is TRBV7-2, the J call TRBJ2-7; 10 bases line up with TRBD1. The CDR3 loop spans 13 amino acids. The V segment lost 5 bases and the J segment 5 bases; nucleotides outside the gene matches: 3. The germline CDR1 and CDR2 sequences are SGHTA and FQGNSA. The CDR3 loop is CASSLDRGHEQYF. The CDR3 coding sequence is TGTGCCAGCAGCCTAGACAGGGGGCACGAGCAGTACTTC.

This chain links TRBV2 with TRBJ1-1; TRBD1 might be the D (6 bases). Per germline, CDR1 SNHLY and CDR2 FYNNEI. Deletions cut 6 bases from V and 0 bases from J, with 11 bases between. CDR3 size: 14 residues. The CDR3 DNA reads TGTGCCAGCAGCGGGACATACTTGAACACTGAAGCTTTCTTT. Encoded protein: CASSGTYLNTEAFF.

The V gene is TRBV20-1, the J gene TRBJ2-3, with a weak D call TRBD2 (5 bases). This CDR3 spans 15 amino acids. Germline V lookup: CDR1 DFQATT, CDR2 SNEGSKA (reference sequence). Trimming stripped 6 bases from V and 2 bases from J, with 18 bases between. The CDR3 sequence: CSAPEVGSATDTQYF. CDR3 DNA sequence: TGCAGTGCCCCCGAGGTAGGGAGCGCCACAGATACGCAGTATTTT.

This chain links TRBV5-5 with TRBJ2-5; D not resolved. The CDR3 extends over 13 amino acids. Trimming took off 1 base at V and 0 bases at J, with 4 bases between the two ends. Germline V gene data show CDR1 as SGHKS and CDR2 as YYEKEE (reference sequence). The CDR3 DNA reads as TGTGCCAGCAGCTTGCACAACCAAGAGACCCAGTACTTC. This translates into CASSLHNQETQYF.

This clonotype has at least ten counts. The chain links TRBV5-1 to TRBJ1-2; tentatively, D is TRBD1 (6 bases). CDR1 is SGHRS and CDR2 is YFSETQ in the germline V gene. The V end was cut by 1 base, the J end by 2 bases, with 18 bases between. The CDR3 is made up of 17 amino acids. The CDR3 reads CASSLRQGRVENYGYTF. The DNA of the CDR3 is TGCGCCAGCAGCTTGCGGCAGGGGAGAGTAGAAAACTATGGCTACACCTTC.

In this sample, this clonotype turned up many times. The rearrangement uses TRBV20-1 and TRBJ2-1; 9 bases map to TRBD1. The CDR3 has 15 amino acids. Germline CDR1 reads DFQATT; CDR2 reads SNEGSKA (reference sequence). The V and J ends lost 0 bases and 5 bases, in that order; junction bases with no gene match: 5. The CDR3 loop reads CSARDGGTGNNEQFF. CDR3 sequence (DNA): TGCAGTGCTAGAGATGGAGGGACAGGGAACAATGAGCAGTTCTTC.

This clonotype was picked up many times. This chain joins TRBV7-8 and TRBJ2-1, with TRBD2 matching over 9 bases. The CDR3 is made up of 16 amino acids. V shed 7 bases, J shed 4 bases, and the junction held 11 bases outside the gene matches. Germline V CDR1 and CDR2: SGHVS, FQNEAQ. The CDR3 protein is CASNPRWTSEYNEQFF. The DNA for the CDR3 is TGTGCCAGCAACCCTCGATGGACTAGCGAATACAATGAGCAGTTCTTC.

The chain recombines TRBV7-8 with TRBJ2-2; D is unclear. The V and J ends lost 0 bases and 8 bases respectively, with 7 bases between them. CDR3 length equals 13 residues. Germline V gives CDR1 SGHVS, CDR2 FQNEAQ. This chain's CDR3 is CASSLAFLGELFF. Here the CDR3 DNA reads TGTGCCAGCAGCTTAGCGTTTCTAGGGGAGCTGTTTTTT.

This clonotype was recorded at least ten times. The V gene is TRBV5-1, the J gene TRBJ2-2, with 8 bases lining up with TRBD1. Unmatched junction bases numbered 3, after V lost 4 bases and J lost 1 base. There are 15 residues in the CDR3. Germline V gives CDR1 SGHRS, CDR2 YFSETQ. The CDR3 reads CASSGGTGNTGELFF. CDR3 DNA sequence: TGCGCCAGCAGCGGAGGGACAGGGAACACCGGGGAGCTGTTTTTT. Together with reference TRBV5-1 and TRBJ2-2, the CDR3 gives the full variable domain: KAGVTQTPRYLIKTRGQQVTLSCSPISGHRSVSWYQQTPGQGLQFLFEYFSETQRNKGNFPGRFSGRQFSNSRSEMNVSTLELGDSALYLCASSGGTGNTGELFFGEGSRLTVL.

The chain recombines TRBV20-1 with TRBJ1-1; no firm D call. The V gene lost 0 bases and the J gene lost 7 bases, with 12 bases spanning the gap. The CDR3 runs 13 residues. From germline, CDR1 is DFQATT and CDR2 SNEGSKA (reference sequence). The CDR3 sequence: CSARDPGVGEAFF. DNA for the CDR3: TGCAGTGCTAGAGATCCGGGAGTTGGTGAAGCTTTCTTT.

The CDR3 sequence: CASRELAGLKDTQYF. CDR3 bases: TGTGCCAGCAGGGAACTAGCGGGACTAAAGGATACGCAGTATTTT. The chain recombines TRBV6-2 or TRBV6-3 with TRBJ2-3; 10 nucleotides match TRBD2. Germline CDR1 is MNHEY and CDR2 is SVGEGT. The CDR3 length is 15 residues. Trimming removed 6 bases from V and 6 bases from J; junction bases left unmatched: 9.

V usage is TRBV27 and J usage is TRBJ1-3; tentative D call: TRBD1 (5 bases). CDR1 MNHEY and CDR2 SMNVEV come from the germline V gene (reference sequence). Trimming stripped 5 bases from V and 0 bases from J, with 14 bases between. This CDR3 spans 16 amino acids. This chain's CDR3 is CASSVGGPYSGNTIYF. Written as DNA, the CDR3 is TGTGCCAGCAGTGTGGGGGGACCGTACTCTGGAAACACCATATATTTT.

The chain combines TRBV6-5 with TRBJ2-7, with D unresolved. Germline CDR1 reads MNHEY; CDR2 reads SVGAGI. The CDR3 length is 14 residues. The V and J ends lost 2 bases and 3 bases respectively, with 11 bases between them. CDR3 DNA: TGTGCCAGCAGTTACCGACACCCAAACTACGAGCAGTACTTC. This codes for CASSYRHPNYEQYF.

The V gene is TRBV20-1, the J gene TRBJ2-7, with TRBD2 matching 13 bases. Germline trimming cut 5 bases from V and 5 bases from J; bases unmatched to any gene: 6. The CDR3 contains 14 residues. Germline V gene data show CDR1 as DFQATT and CDR2 as SNEGSKA (reference sequence). CDR3 loop: CSAPGLAGFHEQYF. The CDR3 DNA sequence: TGCAGTGCTCCGGGACTAGCGGGATTCCACGAGCAGTACTTC.

This chain uses TRBV28 with TRBJ2-3; TRBD1 agrees at 7 bases. The V segment lost 3 bases and the J segment 2 bases; nucleotides outside the gene matches: 8. Germline-derived CDR1 and CDR2 are MDHEN and SYDVKM. CDR3 length equals 16 residues. CDR3 in amino acids: CASSFPRQGYTDTQYF. The CDR3 DNA reads TGTGCCAGCAGTTTCCCTAGACAGGGCTACACAGATACGCAGTATTTT.